The 19 T cell receptor beta chains below were found in one sample sequenced in a study of blood T cell repertoires in COVID-19. Generated by immunoSEQ multiplex PCR, the TCRdb table keeps only in-frame clones and is missing some. The data show 150,000 to 200,000 clones, with 80% to 85% seen just once and 9.5% to 13% held by the top ten. Sequencing used peripheral blood. All receptors come from a man between 65 and 80 years old with active or convalescent COVID-19.

This clone was seen a single time. V is TRBV28 and J is TRBJ2-5; 7 positions agree with TRBD2. The length of the CDR3 is 14 residues. The germline V gene has CDR1 MDHEN and CDR2 SYDVKM. J lost 1 base, V lost 7 bases, and 6 bases had no gene match. CDR3 amino acids: CASKLGGVQETQYF. The CDR3 nucleotides read TGTGCCAGCAAGCTGGGGGGGGTCCAAGAGACCCAGTACTTC.

The chain couples TRBV2 to TRBJ1-2; tentatively, D is TRBD1 (6 bases). V was clipped by 4 bases and J by 2 bases, with 14 bases between them. CDR3 length: 15 amino acids. Germline CDR1 and CDR2: SNHLY and FYNNEI. CDR3 protein: CASSVSGQRNYGYTF. As DNA, the CDR3 is TGTGCCAGCAGTGTATCAGGACAGAGGAACTATGGCTACACCTTC.

J is TRBJ2-1 and V is TRBV7-9; possibly TRBD1 for D (6 bases). CDR3 length: 18 amino acids. V lost 4 bases, J lost 0 bases, and 19 bases lay in between. Looked up from germline, CDR1 is SEHNR and CDR2 is FQNEAQ (reference sequence). Here the CDR3 reads CASSSIRDIKRSYNEQFF. CDR3 coding DNA: TGTGCCAGCAGCTCCATCCGGGACATTAAACGCTCCTACAATGAGCAGTTCTTC.

This chain connects TRBV5-1 to TRBJ2-7; TRBD1 agrees at 11 bases. The CDR3 has 15 amino acids. Germline assignment: CDR1 SGHRS and CDR2 YFSETQ. The V and J ends lost 3 bases and 8 bases, in that order; junction bases with no gene match: 10. CDR3 DNA: TGCGCCAGCAGCTCGCGGACAGGGGGCCCGCCACAGCAGTACTTC. Translated: CASSSRTGGPPQQYF.

The V and J genes are TRBV28 and TRBJ2-5, with a tentative D call TRBD2 (5 bases). This CDR3 region has 15 residues. Germline V lookup: CDR1 MDHEN, CDR2 SYDVKM. Trimming shortened V by 5 bases and J by 2 bases, and 15 bases separated the two germline ends. The CDR3 protein is CASSLTGSEQETQYF. The CDR3 region has the DNA TGTGCCAGCAGTCTCACGGGGTCGGAACAAGAGACCCAGTACTTC.

The gene calls are TRBV6-1 and TRBJ1-6; 8 positions agree with TRBD1. CDR3 length: 16 residues. CDR1 MNHNS and CDR2 SASEGT come from the germline V gene. V lost 4 bases to trimming and J lost 3 bases; unmatched junction nucleotides: 5. As DNA, the CDR3 is TGTGCCAGCAGTGCAGATGGGACAGGCTATAATTCACCCCTCCACTTT. Amino acids: CASSADGTGYNSPLHF.

With regard to this clone: The junction departs from the called germline gene at one end, perhaps through a read error. This rearrangement joins TRBV4-1 to TRBJ2-3, with D perhaps TRBD2 (5 bases). The CDR3 totals 16 residues. Germline V gene lookup returns CDR1 MGHRA and CDR2 YSYEKL. CDR3 sequence reads: CVSRPPSGASTDTQYF. The CDR3 DNA reads TGCGTCAGCCGGCCCCCCAGCGGAGCCAGCACAGATACGCAGTATTTT.

In DNA form, the CDR3 reads TGTGCCAGCTCACCAACGGCGGGATGGAGCACAGATACGCAGTATTTT. Encoded protein: CASSPTAGWSTDTQYF. The V gene is TRBV18, the J gene TRBJ2-3; perhaps TRBD2 as D (6 bases). The V gene's germline CDR1 is KGHSH and CDR2 LQKENI. This CDR3 comprises 16 residues. The V end lost 2 bases, the J end lost 0 bases, and 12 bases lay between the germline ends. Combining the CDR3 with reference TRBV18 and TRBJ2-3 gives the whole variable domain NAGVMQNPRHLVRRRGQEARLRCSPMKGHSHVYWYRQLPEEGLKFMVYLQKENIIDESGMPKERFSAEFPKEGPSILRIQQVVRGDSAAYFCASSPTAGWSTDTQYFGPGTRLTVL.

This chain connects TRBV7-2 to TRBJ1-3, with a tentative D call TRBD1 (5 bases). Deletions cut 5 bases from V and 0 bases from J, with 8 bases between. The CDR3 has 14 residues. In germline, CDR1 is SGHTA, CDR2 FQGNSA. This CDR3 reads CASSRTISGNTIYF. CDR3 in DNA: TGTGCCAGCAGCAGGACAATCTCTGGAAACACCATATATTTT.

This sequence joins TRBV20-1 and TRBJ1-4; D remains unclear. V lost 3 bases and J 0 bases, leaving 14 bases between the germline ends. Germline assignment: CDR1 DFQATT and CDR2 SNEGSKA (reference sequence). CDR3 length equals 16 residues. The CDR3 sequence: CSASPWERSTNEKLFF. The CDR3 coding sequence is TGCAGTGCTAGTCCCTGGGAGAGGTCAACTAATGAAAAACTGTTTTTT.

The chain couples TRBV5-5 to TRBJ2-3, with 9 bases aligning to TRBD1. The CDR3 consists of 16 residues. Per germline, CDR1 SGHKS and CDR2 YYEKEE (reference sequence). Trimming cost V 5 bases and J 3 bases; bases outside gene matches: 10. The CDR3 spells CASSKRQGDSTDTQYF. DNA of the CDR3: TGTGCCAGCAGTAAAAGACAGGGGGATTCTACAGATACGCAGTATTTT.

This clone was seen only once. The CDR3 reads CASSYDGGVNQPQHF. The CDR3 coding sequence is TGTGCCAGCAGTTACGATGGGGGGGTCAATCAGCCCCAGCATTTT. The chain combines TRBV6-2 or TRBV6-3 with TRBJ1-5; D is possibly TRBD1 (5 bases). This CDR3 comprises 15 residues. Germline assignment: CDR1 MNHEY and CDR2 SVGEGT. Deletions cut 2 bases from V and 3 bases from J, with 11 bases between.

The chain uses TRBV9 and TRBJ2-1, with 11 nucleotides matching TRBD2. Germline CDR1 SGDLS, CDR2 YYNGEE. The CDR3 has 14 residues. V gave up 5 bases and J gave up 5 bases; unmatched junction bases: 3. CDR3 region: CASRASGRNNEQFF. The CDR3 DNA reads TGTGCCAGCAGGGCTAGCGGGAGGAACAATGAGCAGTTCTTC.

This clone was observed a few times. V usage is TRBV19 and J usage is TRBJ1-5, with 9 nucleotides matching TRBD1. V gave up 6 bases and J gave up 5 bases; unmatched junction bases: 8. Germline CDR1 is LNHDA and CDR2 is SQIVND (reference sequence). The CDR3 is 15 residues long. The CDR3 bases are TGTGCCAGTAGAGCCCGGACAGGGGCCGATCAGCCCCAGCATTTT. As protein: CASRARTGADQPQHF.

The chain couples TRBV7-6 to TRBJ2-7, with TRBD2 matching over 14 bases. The CDR3 covers 16 residues. V lost 3 bases and J lost 6; bases outside the gene matches: 7. Germline-derived CDR1 and CDR2 are SGHVS and FNYEAQ. The CDR3 bases are TGTGCCAGCAGCTTCGGACTAGCGGGAGGTTATAGCGAGCAGTACTTC. It encodes CASSFGLAGGYSEQYF.

The chain carries TRBV28 and TRBJ1-1; D is undetermined. Germline loops: CDR1 MDHEN, CDR2 SYDVKM. CDR3 length equals 13 residues. Trimming pared 2 bases from V and 6 bases from J, leaving 10 bases between. CDR3 residues: CASSLPGRAEAFF. CDR3 nucleotide sequence: TGTGCCAGCAGTTTACCGGGGAGAGCTGAAGCTTTCTTT.

This clone was detected once. The chain carries TRBV3-1 (or the pseudogene TRBV3-2) and TRBJ1-1, with no clear D. V was trimmed by 1 base and J by 4 bases, leaving 10 bases between them. The CDR3 length is 14 residues. Germline V CDR1 and CDR2: LGHDT, YNNKEL (reference sequence). The CDR3 sequence: CASSQAGGFTEAFF. As DNA, the CDR3 is TGTGCCAGCAGCCAAGCTGGAGGGTTCACTGAAGCTTTCTTT.

CDR3 loop: CSARGRETQYF. Here the CDR3 DNA reads TGCAGTGCTAGAGGTCGGGAGACCCAGTACTTC. This chain joins TRBV20-1 and TRBJ2-5; D call uncertain. Trimming cost V 1 base and J 5 bases, with 5 bases left between them. Germline loops: CDR1 DFQATT, CDR2 SNEGSKA (reference sequence). This CDR3 contains 11 residues.

This chain uses TRBV2 with TRBJ2-7; perhaps TRBD2 as D (6 bases). The CDR3 totals 14 residues. Trimming took off 8 bases at V and 2 bases at J, with 16 bases between the two ends. CDR1 and CDR2 (germline): SNHLY, FYNNEI. In DNA form, the CDR3 reads TGTGCCAGCGGAGGAGGGGTGACAACCTACGAGCAGTACTTC. Encoded protein: CASGGGVTTYEQYF.